This TCR beta chain was captured by sequencing in a study of cytomegalovirus exposure and HLA in healthy donors. TCRdb's copy holds only in-frame clones and misses some; the assay was immunoSEQ multiplex PCR. Of under 250,000 clones in the sample, approximately 82% were seen once. Ten or more counts support this clone. Its antigen is unknown. Germline values: CDR1 MDHEN, CDR2 SYDVKM. The CDR3 length is 17 residues. With V trimmed by 4 bases and J by 0 bases, 10 bases remained unmatched. The donors were members of the validation cohort, which comprised about 130 subjects and was separate from the first cohort of more than 500 subjects. Study conclusions and caveats: Many donors shared some public TCRs, even though most TCR sequences were rare.

The source of this sequence is a woman in her late teens or twenties in good health and CMV-seronegative. The sequenced sample was PBMCs. The chain uses TRBV28 and TRBJ2-7; TRBD1 matches at 9 bases. The CDR3 DNA sequence: TGTGCCAGCAGTTCAATTTCCATGACAGGGGGCTCCTACGAGCAGTACTTC. This sequence encodes CASSSISMTGGSYEQYF.